This entry concerns a single T cell receptor (beta chain). The germline CDR1 and CDR2 sequences are SGHNT and YYREEE (reference sequence). The CDR3 runs 14 residues. Trimming removed 3 bases from V and 5 bases from J; junction bases left unmatched: 6. Per the study methods: It was from reference gene primer amplification that nucleated cell counts were estimated. Some clones are missing from TCRdb's copy, which holds only in-frame ones; the method was immunoSEQ multiplex PCR. That table is the source of V, J and clone size, and D and trimming were worked out from the DNA. The sample includes fewer than 250,000 clones, approximately 91% of them seen just once. These data belong to a study of blood T cell repertoires in COVID-19. Overall study context: Spain, Italy and the United States supplied samples that represented acute and convalescent COVID-19. PBMCs, B-cell-depleted T cells, or T cells were the source of the cDNA or gDNA that made up the material.

The chain joins TRBV5-4 to TRBJ2-7; 9 nucleotides align to TRBD1. Sequencing was carried out using peripheral blood. The TCR comes from a woman aged 40 to 50 who had recovered from COVID-19. CDR3: CASSWGQGSNEQYF. For the CDR3, the DNA is TGTGCCAGCAGCTGGGGACAGGGTTCCAACGAGCAGTACTTC.